This T cell receptor (beta chain) is from a study of T cell repertoires in ileal Crohn's disease. Overall study findings and caveats: Clonal expansions were more frequent in active smokers than non-smokers at surgery. Every patient over 26.8% clonality showed endoscopic recurrence.

Germline-derived CDR1 and CDR2 are KGHSH and LQKENI. The CDR3 is made up of 14 amino acids. The V end was cut by 1 base, the J end by 6 bases, with 9 bases between. Details on this clone: Its specificity is unknown.

Measured with immunoSEQ multiplex PCR; TCRdb has only the in-frame clones, and not every one. The sample holds about 9,600 clones, less than 85% seen once. This sequence joins TRBV18 and TRBJ2-2; D possibly corresponds to TRBD2 (5 bases). Sequencing used ileal tissue. This clonotype originated in an adult with Crohn's disease. The CDR3 loop reads CASSPQRGSGELFF. CDR3 in DNA: TGTGCCAGCTCACCACAACGCGGGTCCGGGGAGCTGTTTTTT.